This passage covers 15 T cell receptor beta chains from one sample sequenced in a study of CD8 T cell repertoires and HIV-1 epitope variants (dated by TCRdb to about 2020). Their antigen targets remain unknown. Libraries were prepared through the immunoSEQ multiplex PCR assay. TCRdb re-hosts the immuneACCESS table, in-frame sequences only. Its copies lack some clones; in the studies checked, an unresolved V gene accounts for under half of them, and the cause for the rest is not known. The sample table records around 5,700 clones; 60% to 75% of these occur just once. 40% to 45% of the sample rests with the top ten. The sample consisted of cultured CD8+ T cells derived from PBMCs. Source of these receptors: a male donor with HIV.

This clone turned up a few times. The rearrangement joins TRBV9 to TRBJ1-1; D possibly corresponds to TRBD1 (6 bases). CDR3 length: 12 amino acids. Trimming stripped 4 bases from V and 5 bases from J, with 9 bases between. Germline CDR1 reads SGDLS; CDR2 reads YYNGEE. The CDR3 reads CASSPQGTEAFF. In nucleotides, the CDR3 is TGTGCCAGCAGCCCGCAGGGGACTGAAGCTTTCTTT.

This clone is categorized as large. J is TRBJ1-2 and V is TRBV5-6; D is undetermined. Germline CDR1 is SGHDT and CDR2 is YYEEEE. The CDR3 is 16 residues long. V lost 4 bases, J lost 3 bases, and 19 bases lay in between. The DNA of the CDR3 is TGTGCCAGCAGCCCTTGGCCGGTAGAATTGGACTATGGCTACACCTTC. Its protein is CASSPWPVELDYGYTF.

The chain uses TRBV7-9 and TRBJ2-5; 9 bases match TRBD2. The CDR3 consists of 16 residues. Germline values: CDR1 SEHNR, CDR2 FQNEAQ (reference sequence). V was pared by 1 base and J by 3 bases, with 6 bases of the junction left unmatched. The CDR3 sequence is CASSLVPSGIEETQYF. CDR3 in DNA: TGTGCCAGCAGCTTAGTTCCTAGCGGGATTGAAGAGACCCAGTACTTC.

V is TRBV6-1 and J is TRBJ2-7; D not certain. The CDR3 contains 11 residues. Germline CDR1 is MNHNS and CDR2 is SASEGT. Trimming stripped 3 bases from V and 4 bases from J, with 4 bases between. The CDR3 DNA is TGTGCCAGCAGTGAGAGATACGAGCAGTACTTC. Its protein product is CASSERYEQYF.

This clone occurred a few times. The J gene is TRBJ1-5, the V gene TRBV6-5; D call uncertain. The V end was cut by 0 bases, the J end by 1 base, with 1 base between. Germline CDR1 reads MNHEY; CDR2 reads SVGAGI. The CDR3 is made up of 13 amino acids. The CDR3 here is CASSYSSNQPQHF. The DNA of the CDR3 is TGTGCCAGCAGTTACTCGAGCAATCAGCCCCAGCATTTT.

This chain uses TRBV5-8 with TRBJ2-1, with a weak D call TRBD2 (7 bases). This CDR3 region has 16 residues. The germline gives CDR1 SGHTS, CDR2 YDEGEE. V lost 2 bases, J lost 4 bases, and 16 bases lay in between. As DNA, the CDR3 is TGTGCCAGCAGCTTATTGGGGGGGCCATGGTACAATGAGCAGTTCTTC. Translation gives CASSLLGGPWYNEQFF. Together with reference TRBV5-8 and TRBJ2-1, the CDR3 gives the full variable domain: EAGVTQSPTHLIKTRGQQATLRCSPISGHTSVYWYQQALGLGLQFLLWYDEGEERNRGNFPPRFSGRQFPNYSSELNVNALELEDSALYLCASSLLGGPWYNEQFFGPGTRLTVL.

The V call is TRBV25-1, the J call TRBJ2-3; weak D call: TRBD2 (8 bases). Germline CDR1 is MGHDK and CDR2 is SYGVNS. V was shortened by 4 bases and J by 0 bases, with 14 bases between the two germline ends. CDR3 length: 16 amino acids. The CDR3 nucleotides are TGTGCCAGCAGTGGGGACAGCGGGGGAAGCACAGATACGCAGTATTTT. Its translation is CASSGDSGGSTDTQYF.

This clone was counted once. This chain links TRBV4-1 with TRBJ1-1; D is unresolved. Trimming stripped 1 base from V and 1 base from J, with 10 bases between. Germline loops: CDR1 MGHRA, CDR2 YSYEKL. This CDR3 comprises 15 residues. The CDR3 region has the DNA TGCGCCAGCAGCCAAGGGGCGCAGGAGAACACTGAAGCTTTCTTT. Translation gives CASSQGAQENTEAFF.

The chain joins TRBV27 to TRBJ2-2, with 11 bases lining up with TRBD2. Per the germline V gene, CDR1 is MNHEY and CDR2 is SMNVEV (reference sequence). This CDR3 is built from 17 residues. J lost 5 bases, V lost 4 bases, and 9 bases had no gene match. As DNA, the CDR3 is TGTGCCAGCAGTTCCGCCCGACTAGCGGGATTGACCGGGGAGCTGTTTTTT. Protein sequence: CASSSARLAGLTGELFF.

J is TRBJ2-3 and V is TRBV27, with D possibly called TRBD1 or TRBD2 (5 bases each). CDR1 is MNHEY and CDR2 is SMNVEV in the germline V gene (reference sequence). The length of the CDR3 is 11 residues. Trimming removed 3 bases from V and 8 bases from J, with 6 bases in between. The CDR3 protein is CASSFGTTQYF. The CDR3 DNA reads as TGTGCCAGCAGTTTCGGGACTACGCAGTATTTT.

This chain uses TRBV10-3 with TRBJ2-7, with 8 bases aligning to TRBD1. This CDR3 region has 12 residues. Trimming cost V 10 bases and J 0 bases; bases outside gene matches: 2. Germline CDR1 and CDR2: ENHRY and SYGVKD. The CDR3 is CATGTGSYEQYF. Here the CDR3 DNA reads TGTGCCACCGGGACAGGCTCCTACGAGCAGTACTTC.

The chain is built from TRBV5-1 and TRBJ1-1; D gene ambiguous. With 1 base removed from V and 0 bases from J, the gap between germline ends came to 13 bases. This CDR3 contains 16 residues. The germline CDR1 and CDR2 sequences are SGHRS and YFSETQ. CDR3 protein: CASSLIPPTLNTEAFF. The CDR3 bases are TGCGCCAGCAGCTTGATCCCGCCCACCTTGAACACTGAAGCTTTCTTT.

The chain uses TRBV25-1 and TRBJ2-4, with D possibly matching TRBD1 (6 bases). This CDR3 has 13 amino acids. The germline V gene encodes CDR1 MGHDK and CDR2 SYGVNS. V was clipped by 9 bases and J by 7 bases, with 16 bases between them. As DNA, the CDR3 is TGTGCCAGTGGACAGTCCTTGGGGAACATTCAGTACTTC. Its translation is CASGQSLGNIQYF.

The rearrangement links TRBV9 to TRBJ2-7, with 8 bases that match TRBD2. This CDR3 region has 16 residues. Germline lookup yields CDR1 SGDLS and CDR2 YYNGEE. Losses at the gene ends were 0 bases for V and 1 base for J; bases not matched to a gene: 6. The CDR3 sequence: CASSVGLARYSYEQYF. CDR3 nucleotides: TGTGCCAGCAGCGTAGGACTAGCGAGGTATTCCTACGAGCAGTACTTC.

This CDR3 reads CASSPLQGRVYNEQFF. The CDR3 DNA reads as TGTGCCAGCAGCCCTCTTCAGGGGAGGGTATACAATGAGCAGTTCTTC. This chain uses TRBV14 with TRBJ2-1, with D perhaps matching TRBD2 (7 bases). Germline V lookup: CDR1 SGHDN, CDR2 FVKESK. V was cut by 4 bases and J by 4 bases, with 17 bases left in between. This CDR3 has 16 residues.